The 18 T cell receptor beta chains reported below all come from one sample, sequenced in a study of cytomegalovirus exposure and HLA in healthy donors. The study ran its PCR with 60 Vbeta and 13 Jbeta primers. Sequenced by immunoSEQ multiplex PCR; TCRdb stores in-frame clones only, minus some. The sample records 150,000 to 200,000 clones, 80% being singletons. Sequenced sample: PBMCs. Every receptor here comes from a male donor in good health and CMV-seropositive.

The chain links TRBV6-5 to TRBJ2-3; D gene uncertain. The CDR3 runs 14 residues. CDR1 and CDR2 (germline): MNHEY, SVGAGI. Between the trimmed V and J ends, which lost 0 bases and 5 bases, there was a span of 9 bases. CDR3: CASSYSISGDTQYF. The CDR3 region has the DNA TGTGCCAGCAGTTACTCGATTAGTGGAGATACGCAGTATTTT.

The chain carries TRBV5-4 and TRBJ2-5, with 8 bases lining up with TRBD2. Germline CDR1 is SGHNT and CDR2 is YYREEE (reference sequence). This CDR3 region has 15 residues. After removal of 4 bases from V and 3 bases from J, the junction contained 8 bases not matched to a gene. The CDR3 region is CASSGTGGREETQYF. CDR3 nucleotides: TGTGCCAGCAGCGGGACGGGGGGGAGAGAAGAGACCCAGTACTTC. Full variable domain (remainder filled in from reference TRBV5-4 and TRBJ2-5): ETGVTQSPTHLIKTRGQQVTLRCSSQSGHNTVSWYQQALGQGPQFIFQYYREEENGRGNFPPRFSGLQFPNYSSELNVNALELDDSALYLCASSGTGGREETQYFGPGTRLLVL.

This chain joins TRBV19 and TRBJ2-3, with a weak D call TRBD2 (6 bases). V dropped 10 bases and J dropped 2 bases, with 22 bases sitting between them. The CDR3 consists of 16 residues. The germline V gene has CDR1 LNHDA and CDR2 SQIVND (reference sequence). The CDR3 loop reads CANESGYTPHTDTQYF. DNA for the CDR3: TGTGCCAACGAGAGCGGGTACACTCCCCACACAGATACGCAGTATTTT.

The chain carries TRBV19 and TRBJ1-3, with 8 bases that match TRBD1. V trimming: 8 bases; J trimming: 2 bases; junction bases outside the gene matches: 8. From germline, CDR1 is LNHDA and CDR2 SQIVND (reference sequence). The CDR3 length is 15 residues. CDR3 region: CASQTGDTPGNTIYF. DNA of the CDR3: TGTGCCAGTCAGACAGGGGATACGCCTGGAAACACCATATATTTT.

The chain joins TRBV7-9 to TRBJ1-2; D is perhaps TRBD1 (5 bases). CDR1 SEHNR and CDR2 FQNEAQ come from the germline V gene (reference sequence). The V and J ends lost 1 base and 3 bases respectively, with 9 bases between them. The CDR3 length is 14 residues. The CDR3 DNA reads TGTGCCAGCAGCTTAGAAGTGACAGACTATGGCTACACCTTC. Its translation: CASSLEVTDYGYTF.

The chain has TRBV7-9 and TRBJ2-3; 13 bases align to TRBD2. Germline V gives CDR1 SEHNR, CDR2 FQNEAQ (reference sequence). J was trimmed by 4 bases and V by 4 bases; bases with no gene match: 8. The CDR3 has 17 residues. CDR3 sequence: CASSSRTSGSRADTQYF. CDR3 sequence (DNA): TGTGCCAGCAGCTCCAGGACTAGCGGGAGTAGGGCAGATACGCAGTATTTT.

CDR3 DNA: TGTGCCAGCAGCCACGGGGGAGGGGCGAGCAATCAGCCCCAGCATTTT. This gives the protein CASSHGGGASNQPQHF. The rearrangement links TRBV4-2 to TRBJ1-5; D perhaps matches TRBD1 (5 bases). The CDR3 runs to 16 residues. The germline gives CDR1 LGHNA, CDR2 YNFKEQ. Trimming took 3 bases from V and 1 from J, leaving 13 bases between them.

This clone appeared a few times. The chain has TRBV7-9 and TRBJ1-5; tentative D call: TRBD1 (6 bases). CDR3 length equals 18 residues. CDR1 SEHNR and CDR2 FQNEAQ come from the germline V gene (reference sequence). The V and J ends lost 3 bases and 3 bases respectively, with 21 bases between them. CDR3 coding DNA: TGTGCCAGCAGCTTGTCTAATTACAGGGTCTCCCACAATCAGCCCCAGCATTTT. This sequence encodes CASSLSNYRVSHNQPQHF.

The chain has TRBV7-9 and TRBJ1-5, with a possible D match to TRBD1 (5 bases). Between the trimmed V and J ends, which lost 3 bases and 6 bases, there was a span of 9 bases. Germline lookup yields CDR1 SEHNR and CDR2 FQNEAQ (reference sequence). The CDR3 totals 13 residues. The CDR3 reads CASSLEGSQPQHF. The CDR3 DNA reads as TGTGCCAGCAGCTTGGAGGGGAGTCAGCCCCAGCATTTT.

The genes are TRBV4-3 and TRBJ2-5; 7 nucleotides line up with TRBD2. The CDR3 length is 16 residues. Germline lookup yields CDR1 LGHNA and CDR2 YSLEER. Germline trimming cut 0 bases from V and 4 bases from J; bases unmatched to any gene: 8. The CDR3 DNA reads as TGCGCCAGCAGCCAAGATATGGGAGGGACCGGAGAGACCCAGTACTTC. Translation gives CASSQDMGGTGETQYF.

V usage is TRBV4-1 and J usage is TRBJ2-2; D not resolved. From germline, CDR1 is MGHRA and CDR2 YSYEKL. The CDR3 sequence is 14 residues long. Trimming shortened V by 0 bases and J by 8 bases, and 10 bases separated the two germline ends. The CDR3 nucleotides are TGCGCCAGCAGCCAAGATCCCCGGAGAGGGGAGCTGTTTTTT. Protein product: CASSQDPRRGELFF.

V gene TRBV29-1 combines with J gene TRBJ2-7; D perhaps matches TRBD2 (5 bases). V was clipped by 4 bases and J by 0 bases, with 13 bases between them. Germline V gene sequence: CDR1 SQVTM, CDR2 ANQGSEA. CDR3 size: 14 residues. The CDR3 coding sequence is TGCAGCGTTGGACCACGACTAAGCTCCTACGAGCAGTACTTC. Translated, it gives CSVGPRLSSYEQYF.

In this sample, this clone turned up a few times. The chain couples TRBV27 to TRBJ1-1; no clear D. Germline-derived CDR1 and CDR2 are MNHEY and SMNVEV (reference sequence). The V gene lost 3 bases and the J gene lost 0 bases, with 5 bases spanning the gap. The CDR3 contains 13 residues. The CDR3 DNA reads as TGTGCCAGCAGTTTCCGGGTGAACACTGAAGCTTTCTTT. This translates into CASSFRVNTEAFF.

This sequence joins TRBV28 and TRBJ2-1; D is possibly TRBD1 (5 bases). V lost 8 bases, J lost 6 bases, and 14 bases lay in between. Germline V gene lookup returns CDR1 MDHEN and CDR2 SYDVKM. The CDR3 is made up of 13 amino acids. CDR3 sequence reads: CASSPDSRNEQFF. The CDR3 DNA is TGTGCCAGCTCTCCCGACAGTCGCAATGAGCAGTTCTTC.

In DNA form, the CDR3 reads TGTGCCAGTAGTATTTTCGGGAGAGGGGCCCAAGAGACCCAGTACTTC. Amino acids: CASSIFGRGAQETQYF. The rearrangement joins TRBV19 to TRBJ2-5, with a weak D call TRBD2 (6 bases). V gave up 3 bases and J gave up 1 base, with 15 bases separating them. The CDR3 extends over 16 amino acids. The germline V gene has CDR1 LNHDA and CDR2 SQIVND (reference sequence).

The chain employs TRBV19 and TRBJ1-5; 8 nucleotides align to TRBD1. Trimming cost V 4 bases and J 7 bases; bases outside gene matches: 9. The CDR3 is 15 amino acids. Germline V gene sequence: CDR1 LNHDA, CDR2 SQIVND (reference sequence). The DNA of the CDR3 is TGTGCCAGTAGTAAGGGGGGGACAGGCGTCCAGCCCCAGCATTTT. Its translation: CASSKGGTGVQPQHF.

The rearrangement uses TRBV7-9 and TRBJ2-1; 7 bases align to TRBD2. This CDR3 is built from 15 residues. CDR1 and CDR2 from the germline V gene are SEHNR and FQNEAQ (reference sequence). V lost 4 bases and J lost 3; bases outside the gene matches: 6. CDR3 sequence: CASSSRLALYNEQFF. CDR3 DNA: TGTGCCAGCAGCTCCAGACTAGCCCTCTACAATGAGCAGTTCTTC.

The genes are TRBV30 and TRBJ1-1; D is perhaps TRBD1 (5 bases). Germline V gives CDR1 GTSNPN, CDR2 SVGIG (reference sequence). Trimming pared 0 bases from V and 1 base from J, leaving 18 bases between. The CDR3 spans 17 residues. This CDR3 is CAWSVLRQGDPNTEAFF. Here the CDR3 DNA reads TGTGCCTGGAGTGTCCTGAGGCAGGGCGACCCGAACACTGAAGCTTTCTTT.